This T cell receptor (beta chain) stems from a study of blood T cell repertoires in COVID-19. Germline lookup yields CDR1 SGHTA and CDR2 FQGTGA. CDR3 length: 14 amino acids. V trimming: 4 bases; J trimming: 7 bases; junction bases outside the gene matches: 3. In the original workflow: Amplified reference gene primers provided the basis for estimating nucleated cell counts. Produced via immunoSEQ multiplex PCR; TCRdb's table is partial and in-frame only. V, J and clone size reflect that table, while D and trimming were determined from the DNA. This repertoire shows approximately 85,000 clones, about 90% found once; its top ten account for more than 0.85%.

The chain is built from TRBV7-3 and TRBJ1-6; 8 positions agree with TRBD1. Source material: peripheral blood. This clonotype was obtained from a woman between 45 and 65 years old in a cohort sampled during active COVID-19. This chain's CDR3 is CASSSTGANSPLHF. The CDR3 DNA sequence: TGTGCCAGCAGCTCGACAGGGGCAAATTCACCCCTCCACTTT.